Listed below are T cell receptor beta chains from one sample, sequenced in a study of blood T cell repertoires in COVID-19. This table comes from immunoSEQ multiplex PCR, and its TCRdb copy is limited to in-frame clones, with some not included. The sample includes approximately 170,000 clones, less than 90% of them seen just once. Sequences were obtained from peripheral blood. These receptors all stem from a man younger than 40 with acute or convalescent COVID-19. The conserved cysteine and the conserved F or W are not part of the CDR3 here.

V gene,J gene,CDR3 protein
TRBV28,TRBJ1-1,ASSPGGINTEAF
TRBV30,TRBJ1-2,AWGPGQGFGYT
TRBV19,TRBJ2-7,ASSLRLEYEQY
TRBV2,TRBJ2-7,ASAETARGYEQY
TRBV15,TRBJ2-3,ATSRDRLAIDTQY
TRBV30,TRBJ2-1,ALDRGGAGEQF
TRBV14,TRBJ2-5,ASSQDRSRGTQY
TRBV30,TRBJ1-5,AWSDTFHQPQH
TRBV18,TRBJ2-3,ASSFSASADTQY
TRBV30,TRBJ1-5,AWSVLTVNQPQH
TRBV18,TRBJ2-3,ASSPNSGVWDTQY
TRBV19,TRBJ1-6,ASTPGGANNSPLH
TRBV6-5,TRBJ2-5,ASSQDRAETQY
TRBV15,TRBJ2-7,ATSPGTGRSYEQY
TRBV28,TRBJ1-3,ASSDPRGSGNTIY
TRBV19,TRBJ2-1,ASSIGTSGSFEQF
TRBV19,TRBJ1-2,ASSIDQWGYT
TRBV2,TRBJ1-2,ASSAGQLYGYT
TRBV6-5,TRBJ2-2,ASSYGGRGNTGELF
TRBV6-6,TRBJ2-6,ASSYVQGSGANVLT
TRBV11-2,TRBJ1-2,ASSPRHGFSGYT
TRBV3-1/TRBV3-2,TRBJ1-3,ASSQERSSGNTIY
TRBV6-5,TRBJ2-3,ASKRSGGAWDTQY
TRBV30,TRBJ1-2,AWSALGQRYYGYT
TRBV6-5,TRBJ1-3,ASSYQIGDTIY
TRBV27,TRBJ1-4,ASSPYAYLDRERGEKLF
TRBV5-5,TRBJ2-7,ASSLVAPGGEQY
TRBV30,TRBJ1-1,AWSKQGISEAF
TRBV3-1/TRBV3-2,TRBJ1-1,ASSQEHRVNTEAF
TRBV19,TRBJ2-3,ASSKEGRPDTQY
TRBV28,TRBJ2-1,ASSSPGLAVNYNEQF
TRBV9,TRBJ2-7,ASSVGGRSSYEQY
TRBV3-1/TRBV3-2,TRBJ2-2,ATSRSAIGELF
TRBV2,TRBJ2-7,ASNSPGLVSYEQY
TRBV28,TRBJ1-2,ASSPGTYGYT
TRBV11-1,TRBJ1-1,ASSWTLNTEAF
TRBV28,TRBJ1-5,ASSLSGTGISQPQH
TRBV4-1,TRBJ2-3,ASSQGAGLTDTQY
TRBV28,TRBJ1-1,ASSLEVGTEAF
TRBV7-2,TRBJ1-2,ASSFSGSAPYGYT
TRBV27,TRBJ1-2,ASSHGQRYGYT
TRBV30,TRBJ2-6,AWSVRGGLFLAGANVLT
TRBV5-1,TRBJ1-4,ASSSQGHGNEKLF
TRBV19,TRBJ2-4,ASSPPGLKNIQY
TRBV7-2,TRBJ1-1,ASSSQGTVNEAF
TRBV7-2,TRBJ2-5,ASSYRAGGAETQY
TRBV10-3,TRBJ2-1,AISATGILSYNEQF
TRBV10-3,TRBJ2-1,AISEPGLASDEQF
TRBV24-1,TRBJ1-2,ATSDSRVLYGYT
TRBV30,TRBJ2-3,AWSRDRGNTDTQY
TRBV7-3,TRBJ2-3,ASSKSGGTDTQY
TRBV28,TRBJ2-1,ASAQRRDDDNEQF
TRBV9,TRBJ2-2,ASSVYRGPAGELF